This T cell receptor (beta chain) is drawn from a study of cytomegalovirus exposure and HLA in healthy donors (dated by TCRdb to 2016 to 2017). Notes on the research overall: According to an earlier analysis of around 600 of the donors, about 179 million T cells yielded 117 million unique TCR beta sequences and around 300 Gb of sequence data. Approximately 310 gigabases of sequencing data and 70 million to 100 million unique TCR sequences were included in an early release covering over 600 HLA-typed donors. The genetic ancestry cluster associated with self-reported Caucasian donors included around four fifths of the 398 genotyped donors. The study was designed to test whether signatures of past pathogen exposure could be identified by cataloging public T cell receptors. The T cell repertoires of under 700 subjects were profiled by immunosequencing and related to cytomegalovirus serostatus. In addition to the first cohort of several hundred subjects, a separate validation cohort of around 110 different subjects was used. High-throughput TCR immunosequencing, statistical association of individual TCRs with disease status, and machine learning were combined to predict cytomegalovirus infection status. A later analysis re-examined previously published TCR beta repertoires from roughly 720 donors and added high-resolution HLA genotyping to investigate patterns of TCR occurrence. The later analysis used no new phenotypic data to find candidate immune exposures, relying instead on TCR beta sequences and their occurrence across donors. An earlier analysis of around 580 of the donors used high-throughput TCR beta sequencing to judge whether each TCR beta V gene segment behaved as functional or pseudogenic. Donor age, sex, ethnicity and CMV serostatus were compiled alongside the repertoire data. A later genetic analysis used genome-wide SNP genotypes for about 60% of the roughly 670 donors, treating that subset as a discovery cohort. All discovery cohort repertoires had been generated on a single sequencing platform. Class I and class II HLA loci were covered by the typing at four-digit resolution. The number of donors typed differed by locus, with about 620-630 for A, B, C, DRB1 and DQB1, 522 for DQA1, under 610 for DPA1, and around 430 for DPB1. Four to six DR-DQ haplotypes were handled as single units for association and clustering, since linkage in the cohort was strong. Across 300 to 500 genotyped donors of the cohort, an average of roughly 250,000 unique TCR beta nucleotide sequences per donor were sequenced, and approximately 17% of those sequences were non-productive.

Concerning this clone: Its antigen is currently not known. Base-call qualities are not available, and no considerably larger clone is one nucleotide away.

The CDR3 runs 16 residues from the cysteine to the phenylalanine. Just CDR3 DNA is preserved here, 48 bases in frame from base 1. Trimmed from V: 5 bases; trimmed from J: 2 bases; junction bases lacking a gene match: 7. For CDR1 and CDR2, the germline V gene lists SGHTA and FQGNSA. In total, 630 or so healthy bone marrow donors made up the cohort. At the time of sampling, all cohort members were nominally healthy, though unrecorded immune exposures were likely present. The donor was CMV seropositive and was included in the group of approximately 300 seropositive cohort members. Each donor provided a peripheral blood sample, and peripheral blood mononuclear cells were used for TCR beta sequencing. Genomic DNA was extracted from the blood cell samples with the Qiagen DNeasy Blood Extraction Kit. The method behind the library was the immunoSEQ multiplex PCR assay. For the multiplex PCR, a mixture combining 60 forward primers for TCR Vbeta segments and 13 reverse primers for TCR Jbeta segments was used. A multiplex PCR assay on genomic DNA amplified the CDR3 region of rearranged TCR beta genes. Amplified TCR beta libraries were sequenced as 87-base-pair reads on the Illumina HiSeq System. As for the original processing: In a later analysis, tens of millions of unique TCR beta chains were counted across the roughly 700 repertoires, and some 10 million of these chains were shared by at least two donors. Raw reads were error-corrected and collapsed into unique sequences with a nearest-neighbor algorithm that merged closely related sequences to remove PCR and sequencing errors. Alignment of CDR3 sequences to IMGT reference sequences was used to assign V, D and J gene segments. For a sequence to be retained, at least a six-nucleotide match to both a V gene segment and a J gene segment was required. A rearrangement was called productive if the CDR3 had no stop codons and remained in frame with V and J, and every other rearrangement was called non-productive. Following IMGT convention, CDR3 was defined as the stretch from the second conserved V-encoded cysteine to the conserved J-encoded phenylalanine. In an earlier analysis of around 600 of the donors, sequences lacking an unambiguous match to a single V gene segment were excluded. In an earlier analysis of some 590 of the donors, a V segment was called functional when productive rearrangements were above 56.7%, and segregating when the standard deviation between donors exceeded 5%. A statistical classification framework was developed to diagnose cytomegalovirus status using the catalog of TCR beta chain sequences. V and J gene assignment, in a later analysis, came from comparing TCR nucleotide sequences with IMGT/GENE-DB human TR gene sequences. A later analysis assigned CDR3 sequences and most-parsimonious VDJ recombination scenarios with the TCRdist pipeline. In a later analysis, each TCR beta chain was defined by its CDR3 amino acid sequence together with its V-gene family, and reads without a unique V-gene family were excluded. In a later analysis, 450 to 600 highly shared, low-generation-probability nucleotide sequences were removed to address suspected cross-contamination and a sequencing artifact. A later analysis calculated a clonal expansion index for each public chain from normalized within-repertoire ranks of inferred template counts. In a later analysis, generation probabilities were computed using a VDJ recombination model fitted to out-of-frame rearrangements, and the results were checked against IGoR. In a later analysis, TCR-TCR, TCR-HLA and TCR-CMV co-occurrence was scored with hypergeometric tests, and a repertoire-size bias correction was applied to TCR pairs. To estimate false discovery rates, a later analysis permuted the HLA or CMV assignments 20 times. A later analysis grouped co-occurring TCRs with DBSCAN, adding TCRdist sequence similarity when clustering within HLA-allele-positive subsets. For co-occurrence clustering, repertoires with fewer than 30,000 or more than 120,000 public chains were excluded, along with roughly 5 repertoires with anomalous nucleotide sharing. TCRdb holds this immuneACCESS table with in-frame rearrangements only. Some clones are missing; in checked studies, unresolved V genes explain under half, and the rest has no known cause. D and trimming were read from the DNA, whereas the V and J calls and clone size are those reported in that table. The sample records over 150,000 clones, 78% of which are singletons. The ten largest clones add up to 3.1% of the sample.

Study-wide conclusions, independent of this receptor: According to a later analysis, most CMV-associated TCR beta chains appeared to be HLA-restricted, and the HLA associations seemed to be driven largely by CMV exposure. Correlated functional status among segregating V segments might reflect linkage disequilibrium, but an unknown experimental factor could not be ruled out. HLA typing was unavailable for some donors at each locus, so association tests used only the typed subset. A later genetic analysis associated a missense DCLRE1C variant with V-gene and J-gene trimming of TCR beta chains, and an independent cohort replicated the association. The 87-base-pair reads could not distinguish some IMGT-functional V segments, including TRBV6-2 and TRBV6-3, so those segments were excluded. In vitro tests confirmed that a few of the cytomegalovirus-associated TCR beta chains recognize cytomegalovirus antigens. The study gave a list of 150 to 200 TCR beta chains associated with cytomegalovirus. The earlier analysis of around 600 of the donors excluded around 17 rarely observed V segments, including chromosome 9 orphons, because counts were too low. A group of highly shared sequence variants was considered likely to be a technical artifact of the sequencing pipeline. Compared with the approximately 720-donor mean, donors in an Asian-associated ancestry cluster had fewer N-insertions in productive TCRs, according to a later genetic analysis. Immune exposure information for the cohort was limited to CMV serostatus. Assigning TCR associations to individual alleles was difficult when HLA alleles, especially DR and DQ, strongly co-occurred. In a later analysis, several top co-occurrence clusters were reported to appear linked to parvovirus B19, influenza, CMV and Epstein-Barr virus. The authors suggested that the approach could potentially be generalized to other disease states and immunological phenotypes. A later analysis found that TCR association rates varied across HLA loci, with DRB1 alleles showing the most associated TCRs and HLA-C alleles the fewest. A further reported finding was that TCR beta sequences accurately predicted the HLA-A and HLA-B alleles for most subjects in the first cohort. Cytomegalovirus status was reported to be diagnosed by the classifier with high specificity and sensitivity in both the original and validation cohorts. While some public TCRs were present in many individuals, most TCR sequences turned up only very rarely across donors. Sequencing depth was assumed to be roughly uniform across donors in the presence/absence analyses, though that assumption may not hold. An earlier analysis of 587 of the donors showed that most TCR beta V segments appeared in productive rearrangements either about 87% or about 30% of the time, which broadly matched IMGT annotations. A later analysis associated about 18,000 TCR beta sequences with specific HLA alleles at a false discovery rate of 0.05. A later analysis found that HLA-associated TCR beta chains were more clonally expanded and had lower generation probabilities than equally common non-associated chains. In this cohort, only TCR beta chains were sequenced, and detectable features were limited by the absence of alpha or paired-chain data.

This TCR came from a woman aged 50 to 65 in good health and CMV-seropositive. The chain links TRBV7-2 with TRBJ1-2; TRBD1 fits 11 bases in the junction. Source material: PBMCs. The DNA sequence is TGTGCCAGCAGCCCAAGCGGGACAGGGGGAAACTATGGCTACACCTTC. It specifies CASSPSGTGGNYGYTF.